Detailed here is one T cell receptor beta chain. The target antigen is unknown. The data were taken from a study of cytomegalovirus exposure and HLA in healthy donors. V was cut by 2 bases and J by 3 bases, with 14 bases left in between. Germline V gives CDR1 SGHTA, CDR2 FQGNSA. The CDR3 has 15 amino acids. Study-wide results and limits: There were a few CMV-associated chains whose specificity for CMV antigens was confirmed in vitro. Prior analysis indicated that the majority of TCR beta V segments exhibited productivity approximately 87% or approximately 30% of the time. A later analysis showed HLA-associated TCR beta chains outstripping equally common others in clonal expansion. Overall, approximately 150 TCR beta chains were annotated as cytomegalovirus-associated.

PCR used 60 Vbeta primers and 13 Jbeta primers. Using immunoSEQ multiplex PCR, the repertoire was profiled, and TCRdb retains in-frame clones only, with some absent. In the table there are tens of thousands of clones, 75% to 85% of which are singletons. This clonotype was sampled from a man aged 50 or older in good health and CMV-seropositive. Input material: PBMCs. The chain links TRBV7-2 to TRBJ2-7; possibly TRBD2 for D (6 bases). The CDR3, as DNA: TGTGCCAGCAGCTTATCGCAAGCGGGTAGCTACGAGCAGTACTTC. Its protein product is CASSLSQAGSYEQYF. The complete variable domain, with remaining parts taken from reference TRBV7-2 and TRBJ2-7, reads GAGVSQSPSNKVTEKGKDVELRCDPISGHTALYWYRQSLGQGLEFLIYFQGNSAPDKSGLPSDRFSAERTGGSVSTLTIQRTQQEDSAVYLCASSLSQAGSYEQYFGPGTRLTVT.